This T cell receptor (beta chain) was profiled in a study of CD8 T cells in ankylosing spondylitis (dated by TCRdb to the late 2010s). About the investigation overall: The study profiled T cell receptor beta repertoires in healthy donors and ankylosing spondylitis patients to find disease-linked TCR variants. The whole study cohort included over a hundred healthy donors and 20 to 30 ankylosing spondylitis patients. Peripheral blood was sampled, and synovial fluid was also collected from ankylosing spondylitis patients.

TCRdb shows the sequencer as Illumina HiSeq 2500. TCR beta libraries were prepared by quantitative 5'-RACE with molecular barcodes. The published analysis was carried out like this. To identify disease-linked TCR variants, a new computational method was used, one built on a probabilistic model of VDJ rearrangement. TCRdb took the public reads, trimmed them with fastp at Q25, ran MiXCR for clone calling and kept in-frame beta chains. Each record represents a unique CDR3 protein, reported with the most common genes and DNA among its rows. The V and J calls were not made by the authors but by TCRdb's processing. The sample table shows approximately 350,000 distinct CDR3 sequences, and approximately 14% are seen once. Together, the top ten hold roughly 0.99% of the sample. Based on the germline V gene, the CDR1 and CDR2 sequences are KGHSH and LQKENI. Counted from cysteine to phenylalanine, this CDR3 has 16 amino acids. Only the CDR3 part of the read is kept: 48 bases, read in frame from the first base. At the junction V is shortened by 3 bases and J by 5 bases, with 16 bases in between.

Results and caveats for the whole study, not just this receptor: A TCR beta motif made up of about eight highly homologous amino acid variants appeared to be characteristic of blood from ankylosing spondylitis patients. The disease-linked clones were reported as significantly enriched in matched synovial fluid samples from ankylosing spondylitis patients. Some TCR beta motif variants had previously been reported in synovial fluid and blood of reactive arthritis patients, which suggested common disease-initiation mechanisms. In peripheral blood, the disease-linked clones were found at relatively low frequencies and had a CD8+ phenotype.

Notes on this clonotype: Its antigen target is currently unknown. Base qualities are not at hand, and no much larger clone is one base apart.

Specimen: blood, either unsorted or a sorted T cell fraction (not recorded which). This receptor was obtained from a male donor with ankylosing spondylitis or in good health (not recorded which). The chain is assembled from TRBV18 and TRBJ2-2, with TRBD2 tentatively as D gene (6 bases match). This receptor carries the CDR3 CASSPRLEGRTGELFF. In nucleotides, the sequence is TGTGCCAGCTCACCCCGTTTGGAGGGGAGGACCGGGGAGCTGTTTTTT.